A selection of T cell receptor beta chains follows, all from one sample in a study of cytomegalovirus exposure and HLA in healthy donors. Sequenced by immunoSEQ multiplex PCR; TCRdb stores in-frame clones only, minus some. Of about 130,000 clones in the sample, about four fifths were seen once. The sequencing input was PBMCs. The receptors originated from a woman aged 35 to 49 in good health and CMV-seronegative. CDR3s include the opening cysteine and the closing phenylalanine or tryptophan. D genes are given only for firm matches. Size is omitted from some rows. Given values are once, few, many or a class for expanded clones.

d_gene	v_gene	j_gene	len	abundance	CDR3nt	CDR3aa
-	TRBV2	TRBJ1-6	12	-	TGTGCCAGCAACAGGCCAAATTCACCCCTCCACTTT	CASNRPNSPLHF
-	TRBV15	TRBJ2-7	13	-	TGTGCCACCAGCAGAGAACTCATCTACGAGCAGTACTTC	CATSRELIYEQYF
-	TRBV15	TRBJ1-3	16	once	TGTGCCACCAGCAGAGATCTCGGGGAAGGAGGAAACACCATATATTTT	CATSRDLGEGGNTIYF
-	TRBV6-5	TRBJ1-3	15	-	TGTGCCAGCAGTTACTCGTCGCAGGGGGGAAACACCATATATTTT	CASSYSSQGGNTIYF
-	TRBV11-3	TRBJ2-1	16	-	TGTGCCAGCAGCTTAGGGCCCTCGATCCCATCCAATGAGCAGTTCTTC	CASSLGPSIPSNEQFF
-	TRBV6-1	TRBJ1-2	18	-	TGTGCCAGCAGTGAAGCTCCTTTAATAGAGACAGTAAAGGGCGGCTACACCTTC	CASSEAPLIETVKGGYTF
-	TRBV28	TRBJ1-1	12	-	TGTGCCAGCAACGGTGTGAACACTGAAGCTTTCTTT	CASNGVNTEAFF
-	TRBV7-7	TRBJ2-5	15	-	TGTGCTAGCAGCTTAGATGCTGGGTCGGGAGAGACCCAGTACTTC	CASSLDAGSGETQYF
-	TRBV19	TRBJ1-5	14	-	TGTGCCAGTACGGGGGGGGGCGGGATTCAGCCCCAGCATTTT	CASTGGGGIQPQHF
TRBD2	TRBV5-1	TRBJ2-7	15	-	TGCGCCAGCAGCTTGTCCCGGGGGGAGACCTACGAGCAGTACTTC	CASSLSRGETYEQYF
TRBD1	TRBV2	TRBJ2-7	15	-	TGTGCCAGCAGGGCCGGGACAGGGGGGAACAACGAGCAGTACTTC	CASRAGTGGNNEQYF
-	TRBV6-6	TRBJ1-6	15	-	TGTGCCAGCAGTCCCCTGGGGGGGAGAAATTCACCCCTCCACTTT	CASSPLGGRNSPLHF
TRBD2	TRBV27	TRBJ2-1	15	-	TGTGCCAGCAGTCCGCGGGGGGGCCGGGGCAATGAGCAGTTCTTC	CASSPRGGRGNEQFF
TRBD1	TRBV6-1	TRBJ1-2	13	-	TGTGCCAGTTGGGGTCCGACAGGGGTTGGCTACACCTTC	CASWGPTGVGYTF
TRBD1	TRBV27	TRBJ1-5	14	-	TGTGCCAGCAGCATTGGGACAGGCAATCAGCCCCAGCATTTT	CASSIGTGNQPQHF
TRBD1	TRBV2	TRBJ1-4	16	-	TGTGCCAGCAGTAGACCAAACAGGGGGCTTAATGAAAAACTGTTTTTT	CASSRPNRGLNEKLFF
-	TRBV4-2	TRBJ2-7	16	-	TGTGCCAGCAGCCAAGACTCGGGGGGGACAGCAGGGGAGCAGTACTTC	CASSQDSGGTAGEQYF
-	TRBV18	TRBJ1-3	19	once	TGTGCCAGCTCACCACGGGCCGGTACGGGAACTTACTCTGGAAACACCATATATTTT	CASSPRAGTGTYSGNTIYF
TRBD2	TRBV7-9	TRBJ2-1	15	-	TGTGCCAGCAGCTTAAATACGGGGGGGAACAATGAGCAGTTCTTC	CASSLNTGGNNEQFF
TRBD2	TRBV4-1	TRBJ2-1	16	few	TGCGCCAGCAGCCAAGGGTCCGCGGGGGGGCGTTGGGAGCAGTTCTTC	CASSQGSAGGRWEQFF
TRBD2	TRBV4-3	TRBJ2-5	17	-	TGCGCCAGCAGCCAAGATTTCTCGGGGGGGCCCGGTGGGACCCAGTACTTC	CASSQDFSGGPGGTQYF
-	TRBV6-5	TRBJ2-3	13	-	TGTGCCAGCAGATGGGCGGGATCAGATACGCAGTATTTT	CASRWAGSDTQYF
TRBD1	TRBV29-1	TRBJ2-6	16	many	TGCAGCGTTGAGACAGGGTCCCCGAGTGGGGCCAACGTCCTGACTTTC	CSVETGSPSGANVLTF
TRBD2	TRBV4-3	TRBJ2-5	17	-	TGCGCCAGCAGCCCGGGGCATGCGGGGGGGCAAGCAGAGACCCAGTACTTC	CASSPGHAGGQAETQYF
-	TRBV6-1	TRBJ1-3	15	-	TGTGCCAGTTCTAGCCAGGTCGGCGTTGGAAACACCATATATTTT	CASSSQVGVGNTIYF
-	TRBV7-2	TRBJ2-2	13	-	TGTGCCAGCAGCTTACAGGGAACCGGGGAGCTGTTTTTT	CASSLQGTGELFF
TRBD1	TRBV6-1	TRBJ1-5	14	-	TGTGCCAGCAGATGGGGACAGGGAAACCAGCCCCAGCATTTT	CASRWGQGNQPQHF
TRBD1	TRBV7-9	TRBJ2-7	15	few	TGTGCCAGCAGCCCCAGGACAGGGGCAGCCTACGAGCAGTACTTC	CASSPRTGAAYEQYF
TRBD2	TRBV6-5	TRBJ2-5	14	-	TGTGCCAGCAGGCGACTAGCGGGACAAGAGACCCAGTACTTC	CASRRLAGQETQYF
-	TRBV11-3	TRBJ2-3	18	-	TGTGCCAGCAGCTTAGGTCTTCCGGGACAGAGGGGGGCAGATACGCAGTATTTT	CASSLGLPGQRGADTQYF
-	TRBV14	TRBJ1-6	13	-	TGTGCCAGCAGGTTCCGGGGAAATTCACCCCTCCACTTT	CASRFRGNSPLHF
-	TRBV10-2	TRBJ1-2	16	few	TGCGCCAGCAGCGACCCTAGCCCCTGGGTTTTCGATGGCTACACCTTC	CASSDPSPWVFDGYTF
-	TRBV7-2	TRBJ2-7	13	-	TGTGCCAGCAGCGCCGAGTGGGCCAGAGAGCAGTACTTC	CASSAEWAREQYF
-	TRBV19	TRBJ1-2	12	-	TGTGCCAGTAAACTGGGGGGCTATGGCTACACCTTC	CASKLGGYGYTF
-	TRBV4-3	TRBJ2-7	15	-	TGCGCCAGCAGCCAAGATCCCGGGAGCAGCCACGAGCAGTACTTC	CASSQDPGSSHEQYF
-	TRBV7-2	TRBJ1-1	15	-	TGTGCCAGCAGCTTCCCCCCCTCCTTGAACACTGAAGCTTTCTTT	CASSFPPSLNTEAFF
TRBD1	TRBV28	TRBJ2-5	14	-	TGTGCCAGCAAAGAGGACAGGGGGCGAGAGACCCAGTACTTC	CASKEDRGRETQYF
TRBD1	TRBV29-1	TRBJ1-4	15	-	TGCAGCGTTGTCCCCGGGGACAGGGGTAATGAAAAACTGTTTTTT	CSVVPGDRGNEKLFF
TRBD2	TRBV6-5	TRBJ2-7	15	-	TGTGCCAGCAGTCCGACTAGCGGGGGGGCCTACGAGCAGTACTTC	CASSPTSGGAYEQYF
-	TRBV7-8	TRBJ1-1	14	-	TGTGCCAGCAGCCTGACAAGTTTAAACACTGAAGCTTTCTTT	CASSLTSLNTEAFF
-	TRBV28	TRBJ2-7	13	-	TGTGCCAGCAGAGCGGGACACCAATACGAGCAGTACTTC	CASRAGHQYEQYF
-	TRBV28	TRBJ2-1	14	-	TGTGCCAGCAGAGGGGCGGGAAGTTACAATGAGCAGTTCTTC	CASRGAGSYNEQFF
TRBD2	TRBV28	TRBJ2-2	16	once	TGTGCCAGCAGGGGCGGGAGTATTCGTGGCACCGGGGAGCTGTTTTTT	CASRGGSIRGTGELFF
-	TRBV5-4	TRBJ1-2	14	-	TGTGCCAGCAGCTTGAGTAGAGGGTTAAAGGCCGACACCTTC	CASSLSRGLKADTF
-	TRBV7-9	TRBJ1-2	12	few	TGTGCCAGCATCCGTAGCGGTTCCGGCTACACCTTC	CASIRSGSGYTF
TRBD1	TRBV4-1	TRBJ2-7	15	-	TGCGCCAGCAGCCAAGATCGCGGGACAGGGAACGAGCAGTACTTC	CASSQDRGTGNEQYF
-	TRBV7-8	TRBJ2-7	15	-	TGTGCCAGCAGCCCGCGTGGGGGGGCTACCTACGAGCAGTACTTC	CASSPRGGATYEQYF
-	TRBV10-3	TRBJ2-7	13	-	TGTGCCATCAGTGAGTCCTCCCTATACGAGCAGTACTTC	CAISESSLYEQYF
-	TRBV28	TRBJ2-7	14	-	TGTGCCAGCAGTTTCGAGCGGGCGGCCTACGAGCAGTACTTC	CASSFERAAYEQYF
-	TRBV19	TRBJ1-5	20	-	TGTGCCAGTAGTACCTTCCCCCGGGACAAGGGCCATTATAGCAATCAGCCCCAGCATTTT	CASSTFPRDKGHYSNQPQHF
TRBD2	TRBV5-1	TRBJ2-3	15	-	TGCGCCAGCAGCTTGGTTGGGGAGGGGACAGATACGCAGTATTTT	CASSLVGEGTDTQYF
-	TRBV5-6	TRBJ2-7	14	-	TGTGCCAGCAGCCTCGTTAGAGCATCGCACGAGCAGTACTTC	CASSLVRASHEQYF
-	TRBV6-1	TRBJ1-5	14	few	TGTGCCAGCAGTGAATCAGGCCTCAATCAGCCCCAGCATTTT	CASSESGLNQPQHF
TRBD1	TRBV13	TRBJ1-2	12	-	TGTGCCAGCAGCATGACAGGGGATGGCTACACCTTC	CASSMTGDGYTF